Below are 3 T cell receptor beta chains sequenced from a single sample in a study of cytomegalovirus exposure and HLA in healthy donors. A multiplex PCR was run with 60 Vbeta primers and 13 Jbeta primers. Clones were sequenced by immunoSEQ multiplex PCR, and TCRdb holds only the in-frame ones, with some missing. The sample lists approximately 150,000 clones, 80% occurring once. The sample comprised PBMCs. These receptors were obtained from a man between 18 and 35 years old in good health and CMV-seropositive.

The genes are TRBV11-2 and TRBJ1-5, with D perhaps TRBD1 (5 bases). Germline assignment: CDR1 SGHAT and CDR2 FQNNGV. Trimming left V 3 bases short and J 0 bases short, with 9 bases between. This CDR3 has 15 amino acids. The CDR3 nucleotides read TGTGCCAGCAGCTTCCAGGGAAATAGCAATCAGCCCCAGCATTTT. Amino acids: CASSFQGNSNQPQHF.

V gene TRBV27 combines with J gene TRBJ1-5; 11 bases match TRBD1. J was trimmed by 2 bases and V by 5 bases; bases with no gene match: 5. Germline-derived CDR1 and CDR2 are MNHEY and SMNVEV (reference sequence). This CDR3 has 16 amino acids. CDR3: CASSADRGQGNQPQHF. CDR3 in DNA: TGTGCCAGCAGTGCGGACAGGGGGCAAGGCAATCAGCCCCAGCATTTT.

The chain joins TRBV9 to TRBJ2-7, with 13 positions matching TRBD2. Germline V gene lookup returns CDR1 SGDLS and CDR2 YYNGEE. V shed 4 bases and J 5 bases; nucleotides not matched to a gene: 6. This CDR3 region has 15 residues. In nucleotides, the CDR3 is TGTGCCAGCAGCCCCCGGACTAGCGGGAGCCACGAGCAGTACTTC. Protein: CASSPRTSGSHEQYF.